A selection of T cell receptor beta chains follows, all from one sample in a study of blood T cell repertoires in COVID-19. Sequencing was performed with immunoSEQ multiplex PCR; in TCRdb, only in-frame clones are kept and a portion is missing. Counted here are about 270,000 clones, approximately 91% occurring once; the ten biggest clones make up about 2.5%. Material: PBMCs or T cells enriched from blood (not recorded which). These receptors were collected from a woman between 40 and 50 years old with acute COVID-19. Each CDR3 is given with its conserved first and last residue. D genes are given only for firm matches. The size entry is marked missing in some rows and otherwise reads once, few, many or a size class.

len: 16; j_gene: TRBJ2-1; abundance: -; v_gene: TRBV2; d_gene: TRBD1; CDR3aa: CASSEGLGTGENEQFF; CDR3nt: TGTGCCAGCAGTGAGGGTTTAGGGACAGGGGAAAATGAGCAGTTCTTC
len: 17; j_gene: TRBJ2-7; abundance: -; v_gene: TRBV24-1; d_gene: TRBD1; CDR3aa: CATSGSTGTGGRYEQYF; CDR3nt: TGTGCCACCAGTGGTTCAACCGGGACAGGGGGACGGTACGAGCAGTACTTC
len: 13; j_gene: TRBJ1-3; abundance: -; v_gene: TRBV28; d_gene: -; CDR3aa: CASSRRTGNTIYF; CDR3nt: TGTGCCAGCAGCCGCCGGACAGGAAACACCATATATTTT
len: 13; j_gene: TRBJ1-5; abundance: -; v_gene: TRBV30; d_gene: TRBD1; CDR3aa: CAWGYDREQPQHF; CDR3nt: TGTGCCTGGGGGTATGACAGGGAACAGCCCCAGCATTTT
len: 17; j_gene: TRBJ1-3; abundance: -; v_gene: TRBV18; d_gene: TRBD1; CDR3aa: CASSPTGQRFSGNTIYF; CDR3nt: TGTGCCAGCTCACCAACGGGACAGCGGTTCTCTGGAAACACCATATATTTT
len: 13; j_gene: TRBJ1-6; abundance: -; v_gene: TRBV5-8; d_gene: -; CDR3aa: CASSSLYNSPLHF; CDR3nt: TGTGCCAGCAGCTCCCTTTATAATTCACCCCTCCACTTT
len: 15; j_gene: TRBJ2-1; abundance: -; v_gene: TRBV5-4; d_gene: -; CDR3aa: CASSLGWAAYNEQFF; CDR3nt: TGTGCCAGCAGCTTGGGGTGGGCAGCTTACAATGAGCAGTTCTTC
len: 11; j_gene: TRBJ2-1; abundance: once; v_gene: TRBV20-1; d_gene: -; CDR3aa: CSAHSANEQFF; CDR3nt: TGCAGTGCGCATAGCGCTAATGAGCAGTTCTTC
len: 13; j_gene: TRBJ1-2; abundance: once; v_gene: TRBV2; d_gene: -; CDR3aa: CASSRAPQGGYTF; CDR3nt: TGTGCCAGCAGTCGGGCCCCCCAGGGGGGCTACACCTTC
len: 15; j_gene: TRBJ2-6; abundance: once; v_gene: TRBV7-9; d_gene: TRBD1; CDR3aa: CASSATGVGANVLTF; CDR3nt: TGTGCCAGCAGCGCTACAGGGGTTGGGGCCAACGTCCTGACTTTC
len: 15; j_gene: TRBJ1-5; abundance: -; v_gene: TRBV6-5; d_gene: -; CDR3aa: CASSPSVLSNQPQHF; CDR3nt: TGTGCCAGCAGCCCCAGCGTTTTGAGCAATCAGCCCCAGCATTTT